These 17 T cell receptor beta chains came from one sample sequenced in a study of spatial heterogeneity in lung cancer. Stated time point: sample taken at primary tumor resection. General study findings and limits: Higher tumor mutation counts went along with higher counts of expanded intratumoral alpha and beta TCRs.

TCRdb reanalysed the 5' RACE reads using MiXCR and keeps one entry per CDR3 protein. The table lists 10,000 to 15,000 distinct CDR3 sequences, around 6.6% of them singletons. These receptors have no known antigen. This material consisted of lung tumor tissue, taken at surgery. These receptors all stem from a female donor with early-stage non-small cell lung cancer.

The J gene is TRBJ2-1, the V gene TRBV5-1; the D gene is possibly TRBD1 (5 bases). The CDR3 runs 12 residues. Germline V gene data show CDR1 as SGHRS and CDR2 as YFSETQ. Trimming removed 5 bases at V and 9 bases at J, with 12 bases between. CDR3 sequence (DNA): TGCGCCAGCAGGGGGCCAGAGAGTGAGCAGTTCTTC. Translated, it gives CASRGPESEQFF. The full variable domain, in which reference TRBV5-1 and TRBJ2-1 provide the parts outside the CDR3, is KAGVTQTPRYLIKTRGQQVTLSCSPISGHRSVSWYQQTPGQGLQFLFEYFSETQRNKGNFPGRFSGRQFSNSRSEMNVSTLELGDSALYLCASRGPESEQFFGPGTRLTVL.

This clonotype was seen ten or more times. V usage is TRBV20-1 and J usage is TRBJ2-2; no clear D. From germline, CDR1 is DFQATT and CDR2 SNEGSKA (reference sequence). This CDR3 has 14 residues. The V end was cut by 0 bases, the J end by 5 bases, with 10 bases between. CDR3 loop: CSARDVQATGELFF. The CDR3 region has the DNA TGCAGTGCTAGAGATGTCCAGGCGACCGGGGAGCTGTTTTTT.

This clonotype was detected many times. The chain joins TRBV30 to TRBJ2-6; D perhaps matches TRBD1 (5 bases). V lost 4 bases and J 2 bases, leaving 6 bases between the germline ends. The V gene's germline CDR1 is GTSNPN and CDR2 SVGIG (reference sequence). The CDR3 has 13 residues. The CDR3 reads CAWTQAGANVLTF. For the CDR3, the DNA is TGTGCCTGGACACAGGCTGGGGCCAACGTCCTGACTTTC. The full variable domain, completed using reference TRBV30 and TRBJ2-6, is SQTIHQWPATLVQPVGSPLSLECTVEGTSNPNLYWYRQAAGRGLQLLFYSVGIGQISSEVPQNLSASRPQDRQFILSSKKLLLSDSGFYLCAWTQAGANVLTFGAGSRLTVL.

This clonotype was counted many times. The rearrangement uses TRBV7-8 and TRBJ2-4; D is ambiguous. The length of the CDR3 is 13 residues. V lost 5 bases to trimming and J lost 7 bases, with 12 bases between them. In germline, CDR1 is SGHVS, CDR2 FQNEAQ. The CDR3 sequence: CASSLRVPNIQYF. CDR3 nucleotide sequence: TGTGCCAGCAGCCTTAGGGTTCCGAACATTCAGTACTTC.

The CDR3 region has the DNA TGTGCCAGCAGGCCCGTCCCAGTAGGATTGAATGAGCAGTTCTTC. Protein sequence: CASRPVPVGLNEQFF. This chain connects TRBV28 to TRBJ2-1; no firm D call. V shed 6 bases and J shed 7 bases, with 19 bases lying between them. Germline V lookup: CDR1 MDHEN, CDR2 SYDVKM. CDR3 length equals 15 residues.

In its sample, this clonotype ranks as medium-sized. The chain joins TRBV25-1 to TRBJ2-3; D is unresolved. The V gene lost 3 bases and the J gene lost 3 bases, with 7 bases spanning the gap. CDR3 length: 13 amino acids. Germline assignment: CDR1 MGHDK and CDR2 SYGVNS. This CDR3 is CASSDRRTDTQYF. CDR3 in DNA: TGTGCCAGCAGTGATAGACGAACAGATACGCAGTATTTT.

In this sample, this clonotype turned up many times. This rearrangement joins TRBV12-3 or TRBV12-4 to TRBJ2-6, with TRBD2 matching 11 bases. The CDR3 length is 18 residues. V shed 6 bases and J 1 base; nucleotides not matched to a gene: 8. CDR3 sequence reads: CASSPLAGEGSGANVLTF. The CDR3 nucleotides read TGTGCCAGCAGCCCACTAGCGGGAGAAGGGTCTGGGGCCAACGTCCTGACTTTC.

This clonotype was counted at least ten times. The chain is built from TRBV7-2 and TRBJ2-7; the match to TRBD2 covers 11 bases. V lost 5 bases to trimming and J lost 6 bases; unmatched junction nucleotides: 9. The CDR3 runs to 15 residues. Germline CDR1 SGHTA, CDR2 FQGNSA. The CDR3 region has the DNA TGTGCCAGCAGCGCCCAACTAGCGGGGGTTGGCGAGCAGTACTTC. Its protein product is CASSAQLAGVGEQYF.

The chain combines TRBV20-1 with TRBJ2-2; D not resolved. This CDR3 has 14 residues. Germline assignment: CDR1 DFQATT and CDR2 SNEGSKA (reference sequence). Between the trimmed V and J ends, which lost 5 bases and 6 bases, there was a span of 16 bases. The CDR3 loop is CSALEYPDSGELFF. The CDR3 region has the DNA TGCAGTGCTCTAGAATACCCGGATTCCGGGGAGCTGTTTTTT.

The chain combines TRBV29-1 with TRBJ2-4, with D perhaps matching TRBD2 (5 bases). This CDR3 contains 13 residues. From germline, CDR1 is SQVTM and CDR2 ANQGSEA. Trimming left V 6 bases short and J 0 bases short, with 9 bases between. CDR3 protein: CSVTILAKNIQYF. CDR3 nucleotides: TGCAGCGTGACTATTTTAGCCAAAAACATTCAGTACTTC.

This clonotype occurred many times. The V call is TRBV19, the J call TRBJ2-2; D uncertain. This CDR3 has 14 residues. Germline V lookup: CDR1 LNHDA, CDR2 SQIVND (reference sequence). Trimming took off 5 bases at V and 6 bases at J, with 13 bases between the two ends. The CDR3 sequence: CASSVMAGSGELFF. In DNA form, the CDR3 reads TGTGCCAGTAGTGTCATGGCCGGGTCCGGGGAGCTGTTTTTT.

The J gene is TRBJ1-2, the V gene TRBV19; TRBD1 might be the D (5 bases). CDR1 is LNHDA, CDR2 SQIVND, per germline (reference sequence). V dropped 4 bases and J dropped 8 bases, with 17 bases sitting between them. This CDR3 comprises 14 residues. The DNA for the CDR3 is TGTGCCAGTAGTACCCAACACGGGGGAACGGGCTACACCTTC. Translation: CASSTQHGGTGYTF.

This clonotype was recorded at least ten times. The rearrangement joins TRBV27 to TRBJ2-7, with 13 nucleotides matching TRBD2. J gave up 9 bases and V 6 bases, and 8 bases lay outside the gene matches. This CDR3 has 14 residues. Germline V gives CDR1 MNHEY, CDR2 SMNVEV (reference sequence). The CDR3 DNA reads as TGTGCCAGCAGAACACTAGCGGGAGGGCCCGGGCAGTACTTC. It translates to CASRTLAGGPGQYF.

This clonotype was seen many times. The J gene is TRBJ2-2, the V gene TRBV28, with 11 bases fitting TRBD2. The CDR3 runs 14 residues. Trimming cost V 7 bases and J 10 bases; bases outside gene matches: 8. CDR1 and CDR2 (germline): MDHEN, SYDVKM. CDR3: CASTTSGSGVELFF. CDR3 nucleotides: TGTGCCAGCACCACTAGCGGGAGTGGAGTGGAGCTGTTTTTT.

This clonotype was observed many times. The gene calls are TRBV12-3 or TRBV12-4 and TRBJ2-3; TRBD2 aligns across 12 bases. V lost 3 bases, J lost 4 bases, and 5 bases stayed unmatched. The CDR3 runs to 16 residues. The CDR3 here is CASSLVGLAGSDTQYF. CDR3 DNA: TGTGCCAGCAGTTTGGTCGGACTAGCGGGGTCAGATACGCAGTATTTT.

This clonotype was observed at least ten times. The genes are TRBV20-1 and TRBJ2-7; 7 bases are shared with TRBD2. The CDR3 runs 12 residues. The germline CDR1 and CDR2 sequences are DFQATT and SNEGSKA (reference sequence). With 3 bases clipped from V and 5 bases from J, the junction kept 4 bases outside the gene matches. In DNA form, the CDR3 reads TGCAGTGCTAGGGGAGGGGCGGACGAGCAGTACTTC. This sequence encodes CSARGGADEQYF.

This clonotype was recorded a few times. CDR3 protein: CAVSIRYGYTF. The DNA for the CDR3 is TGTGCCGTTTCCATAAGATATGGCTACACCTTC. V usage is TRBV6-1 and J usage is TRBJ1-2; D is ambiguous. This CDR3 contains 11 residues. Per germline, CDR1 MNHNS and CDR2 SASEGT. V was cut by 11 bases and J by 5 bases, with 12 bases left in between.